The entry that follows covers one T cell receptor (beta chain) sequence. Profiling relied on immunoSEQ multiplex PCR, and the TCRdb table lists in-frame clones only, not all of them. The data contain fewer than 1.4 million clones, about 80% of them seen just once; the ten biggest clones take up 0.55% to 0.7%. The data originate from a study of shared clonotypes between healthy human individuals. The CDR3 is 15 amino acids. Trimming took 2 bases from V and 7 from J, leaving 14 bases between them. Germline CDR1 and CDR2: SEHNR and FQNEAQ (reference sequence). The sample consisted of memory CD4+ T cells from PBMCs. The subset is: CD45RA-negative fraction. The rearrangement uses TRBV7-9 and TRBJ1-4, with D possibly matching TRBD1 (6 bases). The TCR was taken from a man aged 18 to 35 in good health. Some clones in this sample may be carry-over from other donors' samples. The CDR3 loop reads CASSLPTGAGEKLFF. The DNA of the CDR3 is TGTGCCAGCAGCTTACCGACGGGGGCCGGTGAAAAACTGTTTTTT.